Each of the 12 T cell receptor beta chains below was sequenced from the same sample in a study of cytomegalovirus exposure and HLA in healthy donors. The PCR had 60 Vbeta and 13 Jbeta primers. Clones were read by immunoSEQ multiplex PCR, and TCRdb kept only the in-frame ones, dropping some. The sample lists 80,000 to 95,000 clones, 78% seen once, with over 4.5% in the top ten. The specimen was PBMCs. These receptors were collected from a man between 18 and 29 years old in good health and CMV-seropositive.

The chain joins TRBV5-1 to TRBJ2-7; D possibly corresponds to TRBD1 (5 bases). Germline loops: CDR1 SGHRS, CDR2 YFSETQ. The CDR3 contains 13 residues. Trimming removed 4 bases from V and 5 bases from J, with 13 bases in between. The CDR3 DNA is TGCGCCAGCAGCCCGGCAGGGCTCAACGAGCAGTACTTC. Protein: CASSPAGLNEQYF.

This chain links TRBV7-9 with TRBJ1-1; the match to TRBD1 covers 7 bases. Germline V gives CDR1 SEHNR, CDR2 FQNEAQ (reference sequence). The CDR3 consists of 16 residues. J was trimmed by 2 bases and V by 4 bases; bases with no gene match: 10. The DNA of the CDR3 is TGTGCCAGCAGCTCCCCACGCCGGGACAGTAACACTGAAGCTTTCTTT. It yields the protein CASSSPRRDSNTEAFF.

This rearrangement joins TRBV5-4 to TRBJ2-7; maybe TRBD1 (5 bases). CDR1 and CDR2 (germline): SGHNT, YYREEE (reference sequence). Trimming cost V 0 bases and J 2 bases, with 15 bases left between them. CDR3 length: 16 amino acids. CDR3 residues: CASSLGGGRAPYEQYF. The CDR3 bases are TGTGCCAGCAGCTTGGGTGGCGGCAGGGCCCCCTACGAGCAGTACTTC.

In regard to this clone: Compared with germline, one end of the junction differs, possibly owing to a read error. The CDR3 reads CSGELAYEQFF. The CDR3 DNA reads as TGCAGCGGTGAATTAGCCTATGAGCAGTTCTTC. The V and J genes are TRBV29-1 and TRBJ2-1; D gene unclear. CDR1 and CDR2 (germline): SQVTM, ANQGSEA. The CDR3 totals 11 residues.

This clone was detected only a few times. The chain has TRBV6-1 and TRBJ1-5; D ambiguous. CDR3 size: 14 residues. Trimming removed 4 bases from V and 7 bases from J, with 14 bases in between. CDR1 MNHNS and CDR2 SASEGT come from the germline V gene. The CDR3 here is CASSGVGPRQPQHF. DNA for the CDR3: TGTGCCAGCAGTGGAGTGGGCCCCAGACAGCCCCAGCATTTT.

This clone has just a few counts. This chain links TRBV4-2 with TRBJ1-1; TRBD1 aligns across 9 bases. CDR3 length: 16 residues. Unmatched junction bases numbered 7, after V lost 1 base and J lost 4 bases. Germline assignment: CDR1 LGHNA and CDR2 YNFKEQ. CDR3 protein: CASSQGEDRGGTEAFF. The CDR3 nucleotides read TGTGCCAGCAGCCAAGGGGAGGACAGGGGCGGCACTGAAGCTTTCTTT.

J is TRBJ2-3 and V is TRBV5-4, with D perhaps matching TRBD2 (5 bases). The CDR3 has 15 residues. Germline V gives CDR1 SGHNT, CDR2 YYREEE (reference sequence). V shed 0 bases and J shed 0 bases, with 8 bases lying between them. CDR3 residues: CASSLDGGSTDTQYF. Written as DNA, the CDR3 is TGTGCCAGCAGCTTGGATGGCGGGAGCACAGATACGCAGTATTTT.

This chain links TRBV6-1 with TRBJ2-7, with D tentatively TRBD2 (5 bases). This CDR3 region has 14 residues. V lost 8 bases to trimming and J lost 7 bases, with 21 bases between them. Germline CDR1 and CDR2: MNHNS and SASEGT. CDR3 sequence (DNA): TGTGCCAGCCCCGCCGGGCCTCGCTCGGGAGAGCAGTACTTC. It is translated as CASPAGPRSGEQYF.

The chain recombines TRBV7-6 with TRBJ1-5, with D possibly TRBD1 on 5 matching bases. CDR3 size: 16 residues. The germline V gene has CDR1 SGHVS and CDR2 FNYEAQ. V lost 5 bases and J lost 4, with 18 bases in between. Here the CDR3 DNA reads TGTGCCAGCAGCGTAACTGGGGGGGGGAGGAATCAGCCCCAGCATTTT. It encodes CASSVTGGGRNQPQHF. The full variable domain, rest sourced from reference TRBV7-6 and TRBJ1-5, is GAGVSQSPRYKVTKRGQDVALRCDPISGHVSLYWYRQALGQGPEFLTYFNYEAQQDKSGLPNDRFSAERPEGSISTLTIQRTEQRDSAMYRCASSVTGGGRNQPQHFGDGTRLSIL.

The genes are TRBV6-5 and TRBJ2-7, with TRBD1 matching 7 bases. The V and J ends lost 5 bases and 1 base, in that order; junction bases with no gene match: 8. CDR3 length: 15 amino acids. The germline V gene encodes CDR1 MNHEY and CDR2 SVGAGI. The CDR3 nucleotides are TGTGCCAGCAGTCCAGACAGGGCGGTGTCCTACGAGCAGTACTTC. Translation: CASSPDRAVSYEQYF.

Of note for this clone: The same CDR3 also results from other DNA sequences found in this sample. CDR3 residues: CASSVGLAPDTQYF. The CDR3 DNA reads as TGTGCCAGCAGCGTAGGACTAGCACCAGATACGCAGTATTTT. This sequence joins TRBV9 and TRBJ2-3, with 7 bases aligning to TRBD2. CDR3 length: 14 residues. Germline V gene data show CDR1 as SGDLS and CDR2 as YYNGEE. The junction had 2 bases not matched to a gene; V was cut back by 0 bases and J by 4 bases.

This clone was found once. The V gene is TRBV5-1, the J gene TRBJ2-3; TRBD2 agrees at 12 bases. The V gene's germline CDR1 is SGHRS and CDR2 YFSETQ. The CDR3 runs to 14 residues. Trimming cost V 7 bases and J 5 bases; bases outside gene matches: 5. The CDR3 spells CASGPGLAGDTQYF. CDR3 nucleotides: TGCGCCAGCGGGCCGGGACTAGCGGGAGATACGCAGTATTTT.